This T cell receptor (beta chain) is from a study of blood T cell repertoires in COVID-19. Study overall: Specimens from acute and convalescent COVID-19 originated in the United States, Italy and Spain.

The table came from immunoSEQ multiplex PCR; TCRdb's copy has only in-frame clones and leaves some out. The sample contains about 140,000 clones, more than 60% of which appear only once. The ends were cut back, 3 bases at V and 4 bases at J, with 13 bases in the middle. This CDR3 has 14 residues. Germline CDR1 SGHRS, CDR2 YFSETQ. The TCR originated in a woman aged 50 to 60 with active or convalescent COVID-19. The chain uses TRBV5-1 and TRBJ2-5; tentatively, D is TRBD1 (5 bases). The sequenced material came from peripheral blood. As DNA, the CDR3 is TGCGCCAGCAGCTCGCGGACATTCGGAGAGACCCAGTACTTC. Its translation: CASSSRTFGETQYF.